This T cell receptor (beta chain) was recovered during a study of blood T cell repertoires in COVID-19. Whole-study context: Whether acute or convalescent, the COVID-19 samples came from the United States, Italy and Spain. The cDNA or gDNA used as material had been derived from T cells, B-cell-depleted T cells, or PBMCs.

Participant age was about 18 to 95 years, and participants resided in 20 to 30 US areas. Participants classified as exposed had met a COVID-19 case within 2 weeks before study entry. The CDR3 is made up of 14 amino acids. Germline V gene sequence: CDR1 KGHDR, CDR2 SFDVKD. V was shortened by 4 bases and J by 9 bases, with 15 bases between the two germline ends. This table comes from immunoSEQ multiplex PCR, and its TCRdb copy is limited to in-frame clones, with some not included. The sample records about 350,000 clones, 85% to 90% being singletons. This sequence joins TRBV24-1 and TRBJ1-5; D not certain. The TCR was taken from a woman aged 25 to 39 who had been exposed to COVID-19. The source material was PBMCs or T cells enriched from blood (not recorded which). In nucleotides, the CDR3 is TGTGCCACCAGTGAGGGCAGTGTAATTTGGCCCCAGCATTTT. Its protein product is CATSEGSVIWPQHF.